The sequence of this T cell receptor beta chain was determined in a study of regulatory T cells in long-lasting Graves disease. Time point noted: persistent/refractory GD, antithyroid drugs over 5 years with positive TRAb. TCR sequences were obtained from RNA taken from PBMCs. This CDR3 is 15 amino acids long. CDR1 SGHNT and CDR2 YYREEE come from the germline V gene (reference sequence). V shed 3 bases and J 3 bases; nucleotides not matched to a gene: 9. Assembly of TCR beta libraries relied on iRepertoire HTBI primers together with Arm-PCR of CDR3 regions. MiXCR, run by TCRdb on the multiplex PCR reads, gives a single entry per CDR3 protein. Among about 430,000 distinct CDR3 sequences listed, 20% to 25% were seen once.

The chain uses TRBV5-4 and TRBJ2-7; 7 bases fit TRBD2. The receptor was derived from a female donor with Graves disease. Sample: peripheral blood mononuclear cells (PBMCs), taken when the disease was refractory, from a patient treated with antithyroid drugs. The CDR3 here is CASSWLGAGDYEQYF. In DNA form, the CDR3 reads TGTGCCAGCAGCTGGCTTGGGGCGGGGGACTACGAGCAGTACTTC.